The T cell receptor (beta chain) described here comes from a study of technical replicates of blood from a handful of donors. Trimming stripped 5 bases from V and 5 bases from J, with 12 bases between. From germline, CDR1 is SEHNR and CDR2 FQNEAQ (reference sequence). The length of the CDR3 is 13 residues. Profiling relied on immunoSEQ multiplex PCR, and the TCRdb table lists in-frame clones only, not all of them. This sample carries 60,000 to 90,000 clones, more than 85% of them seen once, and the ten largest clones take about 0.25%. The origin of this receptor is a human donor in good health. J is TRBJ1-2 and V is TRBV7-9; D remains ambiguous. Sequenced sample: T cells isolated from PBMCs. The CDR3 region is CASSPFSAYGYTF. As DNA, the CDR3 is TGTGCCAGCAGCCCGTTTTCTGCGTATGGCTACACCTTC.